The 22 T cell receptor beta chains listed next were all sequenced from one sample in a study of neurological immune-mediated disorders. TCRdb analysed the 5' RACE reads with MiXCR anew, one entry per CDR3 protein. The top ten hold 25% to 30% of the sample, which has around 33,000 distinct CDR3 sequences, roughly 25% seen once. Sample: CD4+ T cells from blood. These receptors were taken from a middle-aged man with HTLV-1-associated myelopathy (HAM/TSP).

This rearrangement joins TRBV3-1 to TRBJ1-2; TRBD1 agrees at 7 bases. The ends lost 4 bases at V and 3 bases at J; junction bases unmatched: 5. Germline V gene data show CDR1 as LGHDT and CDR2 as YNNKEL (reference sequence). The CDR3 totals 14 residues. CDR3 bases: TGTGCCAGCAGCCGCCTGGGACAGTACTATGGCTACACCTTC. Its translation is CASSRLGQYYGYTF.

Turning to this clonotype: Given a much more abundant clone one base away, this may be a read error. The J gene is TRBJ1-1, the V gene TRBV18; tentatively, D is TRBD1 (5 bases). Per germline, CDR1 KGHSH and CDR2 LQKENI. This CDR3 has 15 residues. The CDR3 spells CVSSPPGTLATEAFF. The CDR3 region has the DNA TGTGTCAGCTCACCACCAGGGACCTTGGCTACTGAAGCTTTCTTT.

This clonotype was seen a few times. CDR3 coding DNA: TGTGCCAGCAGTTATGTAGGACCGCCAGTAAATACGCAGTATTTT. The encoded protein is CASSYVGPPVNTQYF. The V gene is TRBV13, the J gene TRBJ2-3; D uncertain. CDR1 and CDR2 (germline): PRHDT, FYEKMQ (reference sequence). V was pared by 6 bases and J by 7 bases, with 20 bases between. The CDR3 is 15 residues long. The entire variable domain, with the rest obtained from reference TRBV13 and TRBJ2-3, is as follows: AAGVIQSPRHLIKEKRETATLKCYPIPRHDTVYWYQQGPGQDPQFLISFYEKMQSDKGSIPDRFSAQQFSDYHSELNMSSLELGDSALYFCASSYVGPPVNTQYFGPGTRLTVL.

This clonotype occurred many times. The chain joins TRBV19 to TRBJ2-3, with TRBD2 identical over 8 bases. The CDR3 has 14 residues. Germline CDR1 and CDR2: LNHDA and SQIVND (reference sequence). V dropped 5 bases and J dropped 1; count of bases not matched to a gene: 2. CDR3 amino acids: CASSGSGGTDTQYF. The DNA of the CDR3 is TGTGCCAGTAGTGGTAGCGGGGGCACAGATACGCAGTATTTT.

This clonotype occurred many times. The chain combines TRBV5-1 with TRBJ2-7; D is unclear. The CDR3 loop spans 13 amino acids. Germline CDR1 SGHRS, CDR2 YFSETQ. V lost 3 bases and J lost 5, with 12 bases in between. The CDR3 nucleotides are TGCGCCAGCAGCTCGCCCATGGTCAACGAGCAGTACTTC. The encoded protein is CASSSPMVNEQYF. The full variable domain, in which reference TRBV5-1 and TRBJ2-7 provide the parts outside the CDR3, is KAGVTQTPRYLIKTRGQQVTLSCSPISGHRSVSWYQQTPGQGLQFLFEYFSETQRNKGNFPGRFSGRQFSNSRSEMNVSTLELGDSALYLCASSSPMVNEQYFGPGTRLTVT.

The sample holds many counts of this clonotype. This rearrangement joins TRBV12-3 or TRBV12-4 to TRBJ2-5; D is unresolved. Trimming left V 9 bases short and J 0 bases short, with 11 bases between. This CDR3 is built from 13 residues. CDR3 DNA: TGTGCCAGTTCCAAGCGCTACCAAGAGACCCAGTACTTC. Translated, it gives CASSKRYQETQYF.

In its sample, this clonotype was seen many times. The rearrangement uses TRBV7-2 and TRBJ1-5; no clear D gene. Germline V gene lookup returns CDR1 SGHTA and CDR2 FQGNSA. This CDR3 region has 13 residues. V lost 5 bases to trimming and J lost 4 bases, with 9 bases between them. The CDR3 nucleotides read TGTGCCAGCAGCCCACAGAAGAATCAGCCCCAGCATTTT. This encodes CASSPQKNQPQHF. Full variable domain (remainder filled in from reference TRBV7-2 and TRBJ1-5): GAGVSQSPSNKVTEKGKDVELRCDPISGHTALYWYRQSLGQGLEFLIYFQGNSAPDKSGLPSDRFSAERTGGSVSTLTIQRTQQEDSAVYLCASSPQKNQPQHFGDGTRLSIL.

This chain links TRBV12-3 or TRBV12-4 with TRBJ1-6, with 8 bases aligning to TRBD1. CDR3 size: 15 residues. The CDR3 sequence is CVISRTGNDNSPLHF. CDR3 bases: TGTGTCATCAGCCGGACAGGGAATGATAATTCACCCCTCCACTTT.

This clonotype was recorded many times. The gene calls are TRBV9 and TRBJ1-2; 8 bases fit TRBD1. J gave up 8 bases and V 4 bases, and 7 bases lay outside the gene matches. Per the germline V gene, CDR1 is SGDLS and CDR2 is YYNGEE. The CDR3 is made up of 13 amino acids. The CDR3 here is CASSPPTGVGYTF. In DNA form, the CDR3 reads TGTGCCAGCAGCCCCCCGACAGGGGTCGGCTACACCTTC.

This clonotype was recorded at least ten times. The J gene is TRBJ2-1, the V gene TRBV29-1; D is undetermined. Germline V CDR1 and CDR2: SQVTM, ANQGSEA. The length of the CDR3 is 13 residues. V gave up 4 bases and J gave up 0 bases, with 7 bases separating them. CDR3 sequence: CSVVPVSYNEQFF. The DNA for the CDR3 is TGCAGCGTTGTGCCCGTCTCCTACAATGAGCAGTTCTTC.

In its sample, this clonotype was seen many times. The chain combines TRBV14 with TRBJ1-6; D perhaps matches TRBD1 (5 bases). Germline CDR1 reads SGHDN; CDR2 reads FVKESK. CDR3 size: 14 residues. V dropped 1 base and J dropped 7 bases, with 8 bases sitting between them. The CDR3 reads CASSQGQRNSPLHF. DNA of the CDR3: TGTGCCAGCAGCCAAGGACAGAGAAATTCACCCCTCCACTTT.

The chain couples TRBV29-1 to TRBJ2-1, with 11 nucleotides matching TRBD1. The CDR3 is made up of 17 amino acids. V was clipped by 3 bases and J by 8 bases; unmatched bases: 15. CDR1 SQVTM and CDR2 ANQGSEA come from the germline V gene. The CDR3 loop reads CSVEEYRRTGGAYEQFF. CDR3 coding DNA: TGCAGCGTTGAGGAATATCGCCGGACAGGGGGCGCGTATGAGCAGTTCTTC.

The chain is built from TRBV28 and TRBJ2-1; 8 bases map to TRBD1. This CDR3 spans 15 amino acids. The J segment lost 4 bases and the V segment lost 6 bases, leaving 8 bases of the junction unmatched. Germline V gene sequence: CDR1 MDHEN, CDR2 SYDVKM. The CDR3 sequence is CASRLGTGAYNEQFF. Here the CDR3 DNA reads TGTGCCAGCAGGCTGGGGACAGGTGCTTACAATGAGCAGTTCTTC.

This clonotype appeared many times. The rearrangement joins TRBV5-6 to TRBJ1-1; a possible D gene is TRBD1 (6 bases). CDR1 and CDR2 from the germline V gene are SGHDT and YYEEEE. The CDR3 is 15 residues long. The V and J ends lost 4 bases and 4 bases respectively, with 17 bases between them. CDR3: CASSTVPGVGTEAFF. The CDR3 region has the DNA TGTGCCAGCAGCACAGTCCCAGGGGTGGGCACTGAAGCTTTCTTT.

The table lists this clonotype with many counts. The CDR3 DNA reads as TGTGCCAGCAGCACACAGGGAACGAACACTGAAGCTTTCTTT. Translation: CASSTQGTNTEAFF. This chain joins TRBV2 and TRBJ1-1; TRBD1 is a possible D gene (6 bases). The germline V gene encodes CDR1 SNHLY and CDR2 FYNNEI. The CDR3 is made up of 14 amino acids. Trimming removed 6 bases at V and 1 base at J, with 12 bases between.

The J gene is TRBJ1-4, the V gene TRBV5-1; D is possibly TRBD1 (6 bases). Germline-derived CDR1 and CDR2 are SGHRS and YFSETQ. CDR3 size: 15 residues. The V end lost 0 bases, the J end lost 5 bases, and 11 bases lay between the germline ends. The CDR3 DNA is TGCGCCAGCAGCTTGGACAGGGTAGGGAATGAAAAACTGTTTTTT. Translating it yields CASSLDRVGNEKLFF.

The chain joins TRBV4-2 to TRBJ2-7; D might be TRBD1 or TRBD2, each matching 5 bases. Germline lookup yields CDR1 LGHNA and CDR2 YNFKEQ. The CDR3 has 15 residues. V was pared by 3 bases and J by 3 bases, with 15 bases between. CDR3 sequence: CASSQDLGPFYEQYF. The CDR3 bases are TGTGCCAGCAGCCAGGACTTGGGACCCTTCTACGAGCAGTACTTC.

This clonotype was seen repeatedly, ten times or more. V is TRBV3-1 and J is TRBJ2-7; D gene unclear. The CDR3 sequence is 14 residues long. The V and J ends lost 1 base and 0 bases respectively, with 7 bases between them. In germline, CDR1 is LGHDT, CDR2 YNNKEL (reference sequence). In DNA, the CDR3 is TGTGCCAGCAGCCAAGGGCCAGACTCCTACGAGCAGTACTTC. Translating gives CASSQGPDSYEQYF.

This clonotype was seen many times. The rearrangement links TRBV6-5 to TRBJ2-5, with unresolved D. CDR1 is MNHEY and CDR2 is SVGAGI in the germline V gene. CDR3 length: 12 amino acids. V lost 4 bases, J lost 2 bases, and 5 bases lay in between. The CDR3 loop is CASSSIQETQYF. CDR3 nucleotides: TGTGCCAGCAGTTCTATACAAGAGACCCAGTACTTC.

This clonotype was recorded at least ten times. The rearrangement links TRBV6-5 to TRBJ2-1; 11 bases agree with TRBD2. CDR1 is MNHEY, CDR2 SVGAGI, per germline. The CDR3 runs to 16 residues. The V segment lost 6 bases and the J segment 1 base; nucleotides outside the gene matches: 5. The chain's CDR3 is CASRATSGASYNEQFF. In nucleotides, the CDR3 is TGTGCCAGCAGAGCGACTAGCGGGGCATCCTACAATGAGCAGTTCTTC.

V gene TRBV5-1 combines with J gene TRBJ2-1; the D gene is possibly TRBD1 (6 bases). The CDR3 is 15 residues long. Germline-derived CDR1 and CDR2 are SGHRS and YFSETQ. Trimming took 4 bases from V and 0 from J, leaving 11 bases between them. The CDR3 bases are TGCGCCAGCAGCCTCGGACAGAGCTCCTACAATGAGCAGTTCTTC. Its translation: CASSLGQSSYNEQFF.

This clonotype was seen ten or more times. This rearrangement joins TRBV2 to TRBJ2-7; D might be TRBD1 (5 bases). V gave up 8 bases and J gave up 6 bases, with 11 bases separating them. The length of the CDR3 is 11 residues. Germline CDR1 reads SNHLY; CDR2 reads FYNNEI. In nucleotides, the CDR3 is TGTGCCAGCGAGGTTGGGGCCGAGCAGTACTTC. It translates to CASEVGAEQYF.